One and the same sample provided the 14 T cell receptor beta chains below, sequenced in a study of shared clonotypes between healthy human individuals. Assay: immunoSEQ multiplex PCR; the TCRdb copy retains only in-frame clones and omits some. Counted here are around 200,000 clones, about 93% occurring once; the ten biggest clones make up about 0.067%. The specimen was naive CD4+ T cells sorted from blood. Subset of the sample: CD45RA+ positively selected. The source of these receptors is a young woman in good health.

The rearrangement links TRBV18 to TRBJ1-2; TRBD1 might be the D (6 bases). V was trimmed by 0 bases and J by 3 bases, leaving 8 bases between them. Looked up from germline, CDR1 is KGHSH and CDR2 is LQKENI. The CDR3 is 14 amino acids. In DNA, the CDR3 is TGTGCCAGCTCACCACCGGGGGGCCACTATGGCTACACCTTC. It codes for CASSPPGGHYGYTF.

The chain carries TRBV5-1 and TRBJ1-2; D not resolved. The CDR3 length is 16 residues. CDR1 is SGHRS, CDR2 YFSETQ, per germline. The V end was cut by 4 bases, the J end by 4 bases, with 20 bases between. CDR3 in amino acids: CASSPTGSLETYGYTF. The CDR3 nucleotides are TGCGCCAGCAGCCCCACGGGCAGCCTAGAAACCTATGGCTACACCTTC.

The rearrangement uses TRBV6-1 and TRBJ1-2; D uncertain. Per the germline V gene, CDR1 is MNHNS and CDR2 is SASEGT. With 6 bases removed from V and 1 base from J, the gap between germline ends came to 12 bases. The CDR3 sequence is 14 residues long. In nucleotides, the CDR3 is TGTGCCAGCAGACTGGACGGATTTAACTATGGCTACACCTTC. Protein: CASRLDGFNYGYTF.

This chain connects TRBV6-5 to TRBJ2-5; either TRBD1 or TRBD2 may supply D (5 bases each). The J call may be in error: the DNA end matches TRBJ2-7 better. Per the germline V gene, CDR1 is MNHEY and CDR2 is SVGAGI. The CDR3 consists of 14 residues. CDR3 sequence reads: CASRRPGPLFEQYF. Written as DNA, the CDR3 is TGTGCCAGCAGGCGACCGGGGCCCCTATTCGAGCAGTACTTC.

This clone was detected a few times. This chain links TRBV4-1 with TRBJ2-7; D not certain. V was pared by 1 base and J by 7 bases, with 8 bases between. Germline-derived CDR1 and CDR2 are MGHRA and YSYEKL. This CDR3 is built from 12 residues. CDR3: CASSQVLGEQYF. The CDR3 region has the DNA TGCGCCAGCAGCCAAGTTTTGGGTGAGCAGTACTTC.

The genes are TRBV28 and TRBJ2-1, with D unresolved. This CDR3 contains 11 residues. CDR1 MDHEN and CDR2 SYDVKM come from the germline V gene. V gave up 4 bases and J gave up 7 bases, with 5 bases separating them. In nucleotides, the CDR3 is TGTGCCAGCAGTTCGGAGAATGAGCAGTTCTTC. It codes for CASSSENEQFF.

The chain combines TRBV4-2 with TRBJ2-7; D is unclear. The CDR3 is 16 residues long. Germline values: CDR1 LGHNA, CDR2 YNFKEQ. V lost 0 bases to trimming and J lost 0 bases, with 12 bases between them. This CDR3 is CASSQDLSRISYEQYF. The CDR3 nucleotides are TGTGCCAGCAGCCAAGATCTTTCCCGGATCTCCTACGAGCAGTACTTC.

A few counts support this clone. CDR3 nucleotide sequence: TGTGCCAGCAGCGATCATAACTATGGCTACACCTTC. It encodes CASSDHNYGYTF. V usage is TRBV7-9 and J usage is TRBJ1-2; D not resolved. Germline CDR1 is SEHNR and CDR2 is FQNEAQ (reference sequence). The V and J ends lost 5 bases and 1 base respectively, with 5 bases between them. The CDR3 consists of 12 residues.

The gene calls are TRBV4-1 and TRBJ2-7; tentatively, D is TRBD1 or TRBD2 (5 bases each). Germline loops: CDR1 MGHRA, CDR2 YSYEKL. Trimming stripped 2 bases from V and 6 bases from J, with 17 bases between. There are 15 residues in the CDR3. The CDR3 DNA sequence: TGCGCCAGCAGCCAAATCGGGACGGGGAGAGCCGAGCAGTACTTC. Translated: CASSQIGTGRAEQYF.

The CDR3 is CASSLISLLDEQYF. The CDR3 nucleotides are TGTGCCAGCAGTTTAATTTCCCTGTTGGACGAGCAGTACTTC. The J gene is TRBJ2-7, the V gene TRBV28; D not resolved. The germline V and J ends were trimmed by 2 bases and 5 bases, with 13 bases remaining between them. This CDR3 region has 14 residues. CDR1 is MDHEN and CDR2 is SYDVKM in the germline V gene.

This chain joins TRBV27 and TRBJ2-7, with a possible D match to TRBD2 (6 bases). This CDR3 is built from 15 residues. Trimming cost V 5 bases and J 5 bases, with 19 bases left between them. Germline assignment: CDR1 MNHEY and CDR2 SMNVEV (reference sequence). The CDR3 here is CASSARLDIPDEQYF. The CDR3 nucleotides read TGTGCCAGCAGTGCCCGACTAGACATCCCAGACGAGCAGTACTTC.

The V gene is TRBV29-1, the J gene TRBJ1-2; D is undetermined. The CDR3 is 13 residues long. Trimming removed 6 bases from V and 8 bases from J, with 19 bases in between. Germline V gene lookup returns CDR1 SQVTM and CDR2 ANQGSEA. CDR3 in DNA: TGCAGCGTGAGGGAACCGGGAGAAGGAGGCTACACCTTC. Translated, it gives CSVREPGEGGYTF.

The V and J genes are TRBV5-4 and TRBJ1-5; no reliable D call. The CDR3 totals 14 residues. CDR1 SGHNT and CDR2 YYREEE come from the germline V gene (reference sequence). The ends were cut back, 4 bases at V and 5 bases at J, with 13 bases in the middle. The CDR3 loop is CASSPRGLYQPQHF. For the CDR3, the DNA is TGTGCCAGCAGCCCCCGGGGTCTTTATCAGCCCCAGCATTTT.

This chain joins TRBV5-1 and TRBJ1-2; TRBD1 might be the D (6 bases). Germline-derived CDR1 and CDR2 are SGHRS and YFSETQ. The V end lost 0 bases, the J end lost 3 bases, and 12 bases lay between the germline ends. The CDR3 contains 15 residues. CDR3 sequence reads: CASSLGGGRDYGYTF. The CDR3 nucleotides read TGCGCCAGCAGCTTGGGAGGGGGACGTGACTATGGCTACACCTTC.